A few counts support the clone carrying this T cell receptor beta chain. The antigen remains undetermined. A single record per CDR3 protein comes from TCRdb applying MiXCR to the 5' RACE reads. Among approximately 550,000 distinct CDR3 sequences, around 21% were seen once, and the ten largest hold around 15%. The V segment lost 6 bases and the J segment 4 bases; nucleotides outside the gene matches: 8. This CDR3 is built from 15 residues. This specimen comes from a study of T cells after yellow fever vaccination. Study-level results: Although the secondary response was weaker, it peaked faster, at day 5 versus 15. Post-booster reappearance was seen for most primary-vaccination clones (about 96% CD4, roughly 91% CD8).

The sequences come from PBMCs, collected 15 days after the yellow fever booster vaccination. The chain joins TRBV12-3 or TRBV12-4 to TRBJ2-1; 8 bases are a match to TRBD2. This receptor was obtained from a man aged 25 to 40 who received the YFV17D yellow fever vaccine. DNA of the CDR3: TGTGCCAGCAGGCTGACCGGGACTAGGTACAATGAGCAGTTCTTC. Its translation is CASRLTGTRYNEQFF.